The present entry profiles one T cell receptor (beta chain) with its context. The antigen is undetermined. RNA fractions of 10%, 30% or 50% and about 18,000 to 1,000,000 sorted cells were the source of naive CD8 libraries. Naive CD8 T cells were FACS-sorted by CD8+CD4-CCR7+CD45RA+ markers. These data belong to a study of molecular identifiers for immune sequencing clone quantification. The study, taken as a whole, reports: The study found clones above 20 RNA copies held over 98% of effector molecules and under 1% in naive cells.

TCRdb re-derived calls from the PCR reads in MiXCR, one entry per CDR3 protein. The sample records about 640,000 distinct CDR3 sequences, about 20% being singletons. The CDR3 is 17 amino acids. Looked up from germline, CDR1 is SGHKS and CDR2 is YYEKEE (reference sequence). Trimming removed 4 bases from V and 1 base from J, with 20 bases in between. This chain links TRBV5-5 with TRBJ1-1, with D tentatively TRBD1 (5 bases). Sequencing used naive CD8+ T cells from blood, with Jurkat cell RNA spiked in. Documented subset: FACS-sorted CD8+CD4-CCR7+CD45RA+ naive T cells. The origin of this receptor is a human donor in good health. Some libraries in this study had Jurkat cell RNA spiked in. This CDR3 is CASSPRPWQGPNTEAFF. The CDR3 DNA reads TGTGCCAGCAGCCCTCGTCCTTGGCAGGGACCGAACACTGAAGCTTTCTTT.